The next 28 T cell receptor beta chains were all read from a single sample in a study of shared clonotypes between healthy human individuals. Sequencing used immunoSEQ multiplex PCR; TCRdb keeps in-frame clones, though not all of them. Of about 2.4 million clones detected, more than 80% appear once; the ten largest clones hold over 0.12%. The sequenced sample consisted of naive CD4+ T cells sorted from blood. Subset denoted: CD45RA+ positively selected. These receptors were collected from a man between 18 and 29 years old in good health.

The CDR3: CATSRGQGSTEAFF. The CDR3 coding sequence is TGTGCCACCAGCAGAGGACAGGGATCTACTGAAGCTTTCTTT. This chain uses TRBV15 with TRBJ1-1; 7 positions agree with TRBD1. The CDR3 spans 14 residues. The J segment lost 5 bases and the V segment lost 1 base, leaving 4 bases of the junction unmatched. The germline CDR1 and CDR2 sequences are LNHNV and YYDKDF (reference sequence).

This clone was found once. CDR3 amino acids: CASSPRTGSGNEQFF. CDR3 sequence (DNA): TGTGCCAGCAGTCCCAGGACAGGTTCGGGAAATGAGCAGTTCTTC. The V call is TRBV2, the J call TRBJ2-1, with 7 bases identical to TRBD1. CDR3 length equals 15 residues. Per germline, CDR1 SNHLY and CDR2 FYNNEI. V lost 5 bases and J lost 7; bases outside the gene matches: 11.

This chain uses TRBV19 with TRBJ1-3; 7 bases fit TRBD1. The CDR3 has 17 amino acids. CDR1 LNHDA and CDR2 SQIVND come from the germline V gene (reference sequence). V trimming: 5 bases; J trimming: 0 bases; junction bases outside the gene matches: 10. The CDR3 nucleotides read TGTGCCAGTAGTTTAGGACGGACAGGCGTCTCTGGAAACACCATATATTTT. Amino acids: CASSLGRTGVSGNTIYF.

This rearrangement joins TRBV7-9 to TRBJ2-4; D not resolved. The germline V gene encodes CDR1 SEHNR and CDR2 FQNEAQ (reference sequence). V lost 1 base and J 0 bases, leaving 10 bases between the germline ends. CDR3 size: 16 residues. This chain's CDR3 is CASSLGIPLAKNIQYF. The DNA of the CDR3 is TGTGCCAGCAGCTTAGGGATCCCTTTAGCCAAAAACATTCAGTACTTC. Together with reference TRBV7-9 and TRBJ2-4, the CDR3 gives the full variable domain: DTGVSQNPRHKITKRGQNVTFRCDPISEHNRLYWYRQTLGQGPEFLTYFQNEAQLEKSRLLSDRFSAERPKGSFSTLEIQRTEQGDSAMYLCASSLGIPLAKNIQYFGAGTRLSVL.

This chain uses TRBV5-1 with TRBJ1-6, with D possibly being TRBD1 (5 bases). This CDR3 has 15 residues. V was shortened by 0 bases and J by 10 bases, with 14 bases between the two germline ends. Germline V CDR1 and CDR2: SGHRS, YFSETQ. The DNA for the CDR3 is TGCGCCAGCAGCTTGGGGTGGGACCTGGAGTCACCCCTCCACTTT. Its protein is CASSLGWDLESPLHF.

The rearrangement joins TRBV6-6 to TRBJ2-7, with 8 bases identical to TRBD1. Trimming cost V 5 bases and J 4 bases; bases outside gene matches: 7. CDR3 length: 14 residues. Germline V CDR1 and CDR2: MNHNY, SVGAGI (reference sequence). Here the CDR3 reads CASSPRDRSYEQYF. DNA of the CDR3: TGTGCCAGCAGTCCCCGGGACAGGAGTTACGAGCAGTACTTC.

This chain joins TRBV18 and TRBJ2-7; D possibly corresponds to TRBD2 (7 bases). The germline V gene encodes CDR1 KGHSH and CDR2 LQKENI. This CDR3 spans 13 amino acids. The germline V and J ends were trimmed by 3 bases and 6 bases, with 12 bases remaining between them. The CDR3 sequence is CASSPKGGGEQYF. Here the CDR3 DNA reads TGTGCCAGCTCACCGAAGGGAGGGGGCGAGCAGTACTTC.

The chain employs TRBV9 and TRBJ2-4; 8 bases are a match to TRBD2. Germline lookup yields CDR1 SGDLS and CDR2 YYNGEE. Unmatched junction bases numbered 2, after V lost 0 bases and J lost 0 bases. This CDR3 has 16 amino acids. The DNA of the CDR3 is TGTGCCAGCAGCGTAGACGGGGGGGTAGCCAAAAACATTCAGTACTTC. The encoded protein is CASSVDGGVAKNIQYF.

The J gene is TRBJ1-2, the V gene TRBV11-2, with a weak D call TRBD1 (5 bases). Trimming pared 0 bases from V and 8 bases from J, leaving 13 bases between. The CDR3 consists of 14 residues. The germline V gene has CDR1 SGHAT and CDR2 FQNNGV. The CDR3 nucleotides read TGTGCCAGCAGCTTAGAGTCCCGGAGACAGGGCTACACCTTC. It codes for CASSLESRRQGYTF. The full variable domain, rest sourced from reference TRBV11-2 and TRBJ1-2, is EAGVAQSPRYKIIEKRQSVAFWCNPISGHATLYWYQQILGQGPKLLIQFQNNGVVDDSQLPKDRFSAERLKGVDSTLKIQPAKLEDSAVYLCASSLESRRQGYTFGSGTRLTVV.

The chain uses TRBV29-1 and TRBJ2-3; TRBD2 agrees at 12 bases. Germline CDR1 and CDR2: SQVTM and ANQGSEA. The CDR3 loop spans 16 amino acids. J gave up 5 bases and V 3 bases, and 9 bases lay outside the gene matches. Written as DNA, the CDR3 is TGCAGCGTTGACGAAGCTAGCGGGAGGGCGGTAGATACGCAGTATTTT. Translated, it gives CSVDEASGRAVDTQYF.

This clone was observed a handful of times. The same CDR3 can be traced to other DNA sequences in this sample. This rearrangement joins TRBV5-1 to TRBJ2-3; D tentatively reads TRBD1 or TRBD2 (5 bases each). Germline CDR1 is SGHRS and CDR2 is YFSETQ. V shed 0 bases and J shed 4 bases, with 6 bases lying between them. There are 13 residues in the CDR3. Here the CDR3 reads CASSLVGADTQYF. The CDR3 DNA sequence: TGCGCCAGCAGCTTGGTGGGGGCAGATACGCAGTATTTT.

Regarding this clone: Other DNA sequences in this specimen translate into the identical CDR3. The chain has TRBV9 and TRBJ1-2; D is unresolved. Trimming pared 2 bases from V and 2 bases from J, leaving 10 bases between. The CDR3 runs 14 residues. Germline V CDR1 and CDR2: SGDLS, YYNGEE. CDR3 DNA: TGTGCCAGCAGCGTTGGTACGGGAAACTATGGCTACACCTTC. Translated, it gives CASSVGTGNYGYTF.

A word on this clone: Other DNA variants within this sample encode the same CDR3. The chain joins TRBV30 to TRBJ1-1, with D hard to call. In germline, CDR1 is GTSNPN, CDR2 SVGIG (reference sequence). Between the trimmed V and J ends, which lost 2 bases and 4 bases, there was a span of 8 bases. There are 12 residues in the CDR3. The DNA of the CDR3 is TGTGCCTGGAGTCCGGTGGGCACTGAAGCTTTCTTT. Residues: CAWSPVGTEAFF.

The chain has TRBV2 and TRBJ1-2; no clear D gene. Trimming took off 2 bases at V and 5 bases at J, with 9 bases between the two ends. The CDR3 length is 13 residues. Germline loops: CDR1 SNHLY, CDR2 FYNNEI. The CDR3 coding sequence is TGTGCCAGCAGTGAAAGAAGGGAATATGGCTACACCTTC. Amino acids: CASSERREYGYTF. Full variable domain (rest looked up from reference TRBV2 and TRBJ1-2): EPEVTQTPSHQVTQMGQEVILRCVPISNHLYFYWYRQILGQKVEFLVSFYNNEISEKSEIFDDQFSVERPDGSNFTLKIRSTKLEDSAMYFCASSERREYGYTFGSGTRLTVV.

V and J are TRBV5-8 and TRBJ1-1, with a tentative D call TRBD1 (6 bases). CDR1 is SGHTS and CDR2 is YDEGEE in the germline V gene. The CDR3 has 15 amino acids. V shed 1 base and J shed 1 base, with 11 bases lying between them. CDR3 residues: CASSLKARGNTEAFF. In DNA, the CDR3 is TGTGCCAGCAGCTTGAAGGCCAGGGGGAACACTGAAGCTTTCTTT.

The genes are TRBV4-3 and TRBJ2-3; tentatively, D is TRBD2 (5 bases). Trimming stripped 4 bases from V and 1 base from J, with 15 bases between. The germline V gene has CDR1 LGHNA and CDR2 YSLEER. The CDR3 loop spans 16 amino acids. In DNA form, the CDR3 reads TGCGCCAGCAGCCTGACTCACCTCGGGGGCACAGATACGCAGTATTTT. Translated, it gives CASSLTHLGGTDTQYF.

J is TRBJ2-7 and V is TRBV5-1, with 9 nucleotides matching TRBD2. Germline CDR1 reads SGHRS; CDR2 reads YFSETQ. This CDR3 region has 17 residues. The trim removed 1 base at V and 0 bases at J, leaving 8 bases unmatched. Here the CDR3 DNA reads TGCGCCAGCAGCTTGCAAGCGGGGGGCGGCTCCTCCTACGAGCAGTACTTC. Its protein product is CASSLQAGGGSSYEQYF. The whole variable domain, remainder taken from reference TRBV5-1 and TRBJ2-7, is KAGVTQTPRYLIKTRGQQVTLSCSPISGHRSVSWYQQTPGQGLQFLFEYFSETQRNKGNFPGRFSGRQFSNSRSEMNVSTLELGDSALYLCASSLQAGGGSSYEQYFGPGTRLTVT.

The chain joins TRBV5-4 to TRBJ2-7; 9 bases are a match to TRBD2. The germline V gene has CDR1 SGHNT and CDR2 YYREEE (reference sequence). CDR3 length: 16 amino acids. V shed 4 bases and J 4 bases; nucleotides not matched to a gene: 12. The CDR3 DNA sequence: TGTGCCAGCAGCCCTCATAGCGGGAGTACCTCGTACGAGCAGTACTTC. Its protein is CASSPHSGSTSYEQYF.

The chain joins TRBV29-1 to TRBJ2-5; the D is unclear. The length of the CDR3 is 15 residues. With 0 bases removed from V and 1 base from J, the gap between germline ends came to 12 bases. The germline gives CDR1 SQVTM, CDR2 ANQGSEA. The CDR3 sequence is CSVEDLGGIQETQYF. CDR3 nucleotide sequence: TGCAGCGTTGAAGATCTGGGCGGAATCCAAGAGACCCAGTACTTC.

The chain employs TRBV5-6 and TRBJ2-3; either TRBD1 or TRBD2 may fit D (6 bases each). The germline V and J ends were trimmed by 4 bases and 4 bases, with 16 bases remaining between them. Germline V gene data show CDR1 as SGHDT and CDR2 as YYEEEE. The CDR3 is 15 residues long. Here the CDR3 reads CASSGGQVVADTQYF. The CDR3 DNA is TGTGCCAGCAGCGGGGGGCAGGTGGTGGCAGATACGCAGTATTTT.

As regards this clone: Other DNA sequences in this specimen translate into the identical CDR3. The rearrangement links TRBV6-5 to TRBJ1-1; no clear D. This CDR3 is 13 amino acids long. The V gene's germline CDR1 is MNHEY and CDR2 SVGAGI. Trimming shortened V by 6 bases and J by 1 base, and 9 bases separated the two germline ends. CDR3 loop: CASRRIRNTEAFF. The DNA of the CDR3 is TGTGCCAGCAGGAGAATACGGAACACTGAAGCTTTCTTT.

V and J are TRBV5-1 and TRBJ2-5; 10 nucleotides align to TRBD2. There are 16 residues in the CDR3. Germline values: CDR1 SGHRS, CDR2 YFSETQ. The trim removed 4 bases at V and 5 bases at J, leaving 11 bases unmatched. The CDR3 DNA reads TGCGCCAGCAGCCCGGGGAGCGGGAGGGGGTACGAGACCCAGTACTTC. Residues: CASSPGSGRGYETQYF.

The chain uses TRBV6-5 and TRBJ2-7; the match to TRBD2 covers 9 bases. This CDR3 comprises 16 residues. Unmatched junction bases numbered 8, after V lost 0 bases and J lost 5 bases. Germline values: CDR1 MNHEY, CDR2 SVGAGI. CDR3: CASSYSSASGTHEQYF. The CDR3 DNA follows: TGTGCCAGCAGTTACTCGTCGGCTAGCGGGACTCACGAGCAGTACTTC.

This rearrangement joins TRBV10-2 to TRBJ2-7; TRBD1 might be the D (5 bases). Trimming removed 4 bases from V and 1 base from J, with 11 bases in between. This CDR3 is 14 amino acids long. Germline loops: CDR1 WSHSY, CDR2 SAAADI. CDR3 loop: CASSGSGQSYEQYF. Written as DNA, the CDR3 is TGCGCCAGCAGTGGGTCAGGGCAGTCCTACGAGCAGTACTTC.

V gene TRBV6-4 combines with J gene TRBJ1-2, with D perhaps TRBD1 (6 bases). This CDR3 region has 18 residues. V gave up 1 base and J gave up 2 bases, with 20 bases separating them. Germline V gene lookup returns CDR1 MRHNA and CDR2 SNTAGT. The CDR3 spells CASSDLVGAPVQNYGYTF. In DNA, the CDR3 is TGTGCCAGCAGTGACTTAGTGGGGGCCCCGGTTCAGAACTATGGCTACACCTTC.

The CDR3 loop is CASDGTQGYNSPLHF. CDR3 sequence (DNA): TGTGCCAGTGACGGGACTCAAGGTTACAATTCACCCCTCCACTTT. This chain links TRBV6-1 with TRBJ1-6, with D possibly being TRBD1 (5 bases). Trimming took off 9 bases at V and 7 bases at J, with 19 bases between the two ends. The CDR3 has 15 amino acids. The germline V gene has CDR1 MNHNS and CDR2 SASEGT.

This clone has only one observation. The rearrangement joins TRBV10-3 to TRBJ1-2, with a tentative D call TRBD1 (5 bases). The V end lost 2 bases, the J end lost 2 bases, and 30 bases lay between the germline ends. The CDR3 is made up of 21 amino acids. Germline lookup yields CDR1 ENHRY and CDR2 SYGVKD. Here the CDR3 reads CAISEKPSWQQVRKLNYGYTF. CDR3 nucleotide sequence: TGTGCCATCAGTGAGAAACCATCCTGGCAACAGGTTCGGAAACTAAACTATGGCTACACCTTC.

Details on this clone: The sample has other DNA sequences that encode this CDR3 too. The rearrangement uses TRBV5-1 and TRBJ2-5; D remains ambiguous. This CDR3 region has 14 residues. V was clipped by 0 bases and J by 5 bases, with 11 bases between them. Germline V gives CDR1 SGHRS, CDR2 YFSETQ. The CDR3 sequence is CASSLAQGQETQYF. CDR3 nucleotide sequence: TGCGCCAGCAGCTTGGCTCAAGGCCAGGAGACCCAGTACTTC.